Each of the 8 T cell receptor beta chains below was sequenced from the same sample in a study of blood T cell repertoires in COVID-19. Repertoires were generated with immunoSEQ multiplex PCR, while TCRdb's copy carries only in-frame clones and drops some. The table lists about 230,000 clones, 75% to 85% of them singletons. Sequences were obtained from peripheral blood. The receptors derive from a man aged 50 or older with COVID-19, enrolled during active disease.

The chain employs TRBV19 and TRBJ2-5; 9 nucleotides match TRBD1. V gave up 5 bases and J gave up 5 bases; unmatched junction bases: 6. CDR1 is LNHDA and CDR2 is SQIVND in the germline V gene (reference sequence). CDR3 length: 14 amino acids. The CDR3 here is CASSLQGAKETQYF. The CDR3 DNA is TGTGCCAGTAGTTTACAGGGGGCCAAGGAGACCCAGTACTTC.

J is TRBJ2-5 and V is TRBV7-3; no clear D gene. Trimming shortened V by 4 bases and J by 2 bases, and 8 bases separated the two germline ends. The CDR3 spans 13 residues. Per the germline V gene, CDR1 is SGHTA and CDR2 is FQGTGA. In nucleotides, the CDR3 is TGTGCCAGCAGCTCCCACAAACAAGAGACCCAGTACTTC. Protein: CASSSHKQETQYF.

This chain uses TRBV3-1 (or the pseudogene TRBV3-2) with TRBJ2-2, with a possible D match to TRBD2 (5 bases). CDR3 length: 15 amino acids. Per germline, CDR1 LGHDT and CDR2 YNNKEL (reference sequence). V dropped 3 bases and J dropped 4 bases, with 12 bases sitting between them. The CDR3 nucleotides read TGTGCCAGCAGCCAGGACTGGGGTCCCACCGGGGAGCTGTTTTTT. This translates into CASSQDWGPTGELFF.

The V call is TRBV3-1 (or the pseudogene TRBV3-2), the J call TRBJ2-1, with D hard to call. V dropped 5 bases and J dropped 8 bases, with 10 bases sitting between them. The CDR3 is made up of 12 amino acids. The germline V gene encodes CDR1 LGHDT and CDR2 YNNKEL (reference sequence). The CDR3: CASSSLGDEQFF. CDR3 coding DNA: TGTGCCAGCAGCTCTCTAGGCGATGAGCAGTTCTTC.

The chain employs TRBV6-5 and TRBJ2-5; 10 bases agree with TRBD1. This CDR3 is built from 15 residues. Germline V lookup: CDR1 MNHEY, CDR2 SVGAGI. The V gene end was trimmed by 3 bases and the J gene end by 4 bases; junction bases not matched to a gene: 5. The CDR3 bases are TGTGCCAGCAGTTATCCGGGACAGGGGCTAGAGACCCAGTACTTC. Encoded protein: CASSYPGQGLETQYF.

The rearrangement uses TRBV3-1 (or the pseudogene TRBV3-2) and TRBJ1-1, with TRBD1 matching over 9 bases. This CDR3 has 15 amino acids. The V segment lost 2 bases and the J segment 1 base; nucleotides outside the gene matches: 2. Germline V gene data show CDR1 as LGHDT and CDR2 as YNNKEL (reference sequence). The CDR3: CASSQLTGGNTEAFF. The CDR3 DNA is TGTGCCAGCAGCCAATTGACAGGGGGGAACACTGAAGCTTTCTTT.

A few counts support this clone. V and J are TRBV7-6 and TRBJ2-1, with TRBD2 matching over 12 bases. The CDR3 spans 17 residues. After removal of 5 bases from V and 2 bases from J, the junction contained 7 bases not matched to a gene. The germline V gene has CDR1 SGHVS and CDR2 FNYEAQ. The CDR3 DNA reads TGTGCCAGCAGCGCTAGACTAGCGGGGGCGACCTACAATGAGCAGTTCTTC. Translation gives CASSARLAGATYNEQFF. Supplemented by reference TRBV7-6 and TRBJ2-1, the full variable domain reads GAGVSQSPRYKVTKRGQDVALRCDPISGHVSLYWYRQALGQGPEFLTYFNYEAQQDKSGLPNDRFSAERPEGSISTLTIQRTEQRDSAMYRCASSARLAGATYNEQFFGPGTRLTVL.

The chain employs TRBV4-3 and TRBJ1-3, with 7 nucleotides matching TRBD1. The CDR3 extends over 17 amino acids. Trimming took 4 bases from V and 0 from J; bases not matched to a gene: 9. Germline V CDR1 and CDR2: LGHNA, YSLEER. The CDR3 protein is CASSRQLSGGSGNTIYF. CDR3 nucleotide sequence: TGCGCCAGCAGCCGGCAGCTCTCAGGGGGCTCTGGAAACACCATATATTTT.